Each of the 28 T cell receptor beta chains below was sequenced from the same sample in a study of blood T cells in healthy people across ages. Combining a sample-barcoded 5' primer with a J-beta primer mix, a second PCR ran for roughly 6 to 12 cycles. TCRdb redid the calling of the 5' RACE reads with MiXCR, one entry per CDR3 protein. The sample yields 1.5 million to 2 million distinct CDR3 sequences, about 50% seen once. The sample taken for sequencing was blood. The receptors were sampled from a woman in her thirties or forties in good health.

This clonotype was recorded only once. The chain employs TRBV27 and TRBJ1-1; D not resolved. Germline V lookup: CDR1 MNHEY, CDR2 SMNVEV (reference sequence). With 6 bases removed from V and 8 bases from J, the gap between germline ends came to 19 bases. There are 14 residues in the CDR3. The CDR3 reads CASREWKSVTEAFF. Here the CDR3 DNA reads TGTGCCAGCAGGGAATGGAAGTCGGTTACCGAAGCTTTCTTT.

Comments on this clonotype: Germline and junction disagree at one end, which may indicate a read error. The chain joins TRBV9 to TRBJ2-3, with D uncertain. Germline CDR1 is SGDLS and CDR2 is YYNGEE. The CDR3 has 13 residues. The CDR3 coding sequence is TGTGCCAGCGGCGTAGGATTCGGGGATACGCAGTATTTT. Its protein product is CASGVGFGDTQYF.

This clonotype was detected a few times. The V and J genes are TRBV6-1 and TRBJ2-5, with D possibly being TRBD1 (6 bases). Trimming cost V 4 bases and J 4 bases, with 13 bases left between them. CDR3 length: 14 amino acids. Germline loops: CDR1 MNHNS, CDR2 SASEGT. The DNA for the CDR3 is TGTGCCAGCAGTGCAGGGGATGGGGGAGAGACCCAGTACTTC. Translation gives CASSAGDGGETQYF.

The genes are TRBV28 and TRBJ2-3; the match to TRBD1 covers 9 bases. This CDR3 spans 16 amino acids. V shed 4 bases and J 2 bases; nucleotides not matched to a gene: 7. Per the germline V gene, CDR1 is MDHEN and CDR2 is SYDVKM. CDR3 protein: CASSSAGTGITDTQYF. CDR3 nucleotide sequence: TGTGCCAGCAGTTCAGCCGGGACAGGGATCACAGATACGCAGTATTTT. Drawing the rest from reference TRBV28 and TRBJ2-3, the complete variable domain is DVKVTQSSRYLVKRTGEKVFLECVQDMDHENMFWYRQDPGLGLRLIYFSYDVKMKEKGDIPEGYSVSREKKERFSLILESASTNQTSMYLCASSSAGTGITDTQYFGPGTRLTVL.

Here the CDR3 reads CASSFWAGAQETQYF. CDR3 nucleotides: TGTGCCAGCAGCTTCTGGGCGGGGGCTCAAGAGACCCAGTACTTC. This sequence joins TRBV7-2 and TRBJ2-5, with D possibly matching TRBD2 (7 bases). Germline values: CDR1 SGHTA, CDR2 FQGNSA. The CDR3 length is 15 residues. V was shortened by 3 bases and J by 2 bases, with 13 bases between the two germline ends.

The chain links TRBV28 to TRBJ2-4; no firm D call. CDR1 and CDR2 from the germline V gene are MDHEN and SYDVKM. Trimming shortened V by 4 bases and J by 6 bases, and 7 bases separated the two germline ends. The length of the CDR3 is 12 residues. CDR3 nucleotides: TGTGCCAGCAGTTCCCCCACAAACATTCAGTACTTC. Its protein is CASSSPTNIQYF.

The CDR3 sequence: CAERGPNNEQFF. In DNA form, the CDR3 reads TGCGCTGAACGAGGGCCGAACAATGAGCAGTTCTTC. The rearrangement uses TRBV5-1 and TRBJ2-1, with a tentative D call TRBD2 (5 bases). CDR1 and CDR2 (germline): SGHRS, YFSETQ. This CDR3 has 12 residues.

This clonotype has a handful of counts. This chain joins TRBV11-2 and TRBJ2-5; TRBD2 matches at 11 bases. Per germline, CDR1 SGHAT and CDR2 FQNNGV. CDR3 length equals 15 residues. The V gene end was trimmed by 7 bases and the J gene end by 3 bases; junction bases not matched to a gene: 7. The CDR3 here is CASTHRGLAEETQYF. The DNA of the CDR3 is TGTGCCAGCACCCATCGGGGACTAGCGGAAGAGACCCAGTACTTC.

This clonotype has a handful of counts. V and J are TRBV5-1 and TRBJ2-5; 8 bases match TRBD1. The DNA end is more similar to TRBJ2-7, so the J call may be wrong. CDR3 length: 13 amino acids. Germline-derived CDR1 and CDR2 are SGHRS and YFSETQ. As DNA, the CDR3 is TGCGCCAGCAGAACAGGGGGATTGGACGAGCAGTACTTC. Translating gives CASRTGGLDEQYF.

This clonotype showed up just a few times. The chain carries TRBV9 and TRBJ2-1; 8 positions match TRBD2. CDR3 length: 18 amino acids. The V gene's germline CDR1 is SGDLS and CDR2 YYNGEE. The V and J ends lost 0 bases and 0 bases, in that order; junction bases with no gene match: 8. The chain's CDR3 is CASSVALAGGLSYNEQFF. The CDR3 DNA reads TGTGCCAGCAGCGTAGCATTGGCGGGGGGCCTCTCCTACAATGAGCAGTTCTTC. Full variable domain (missing parts from reference TRBV9 and TRBJ2-1): DSGVTQTPKHLITATGQRVTLRCSPRSGDLSVYWYQQSLDQGLQFLIQYYNGEERAKGNILERFSAQQFPDLHSELNLSSLELGDSALYFCASSVALAGGLSYNEQFFGPGTRLTVL.

The chain joins TRBV15 to TRBJ2-1, with D unresolved. V was pared by 2 bases and J by 1 base, with 18 bases between. Germline loops: CDR1 LNHNV, CDR2 YYDKDF (reference sequence). This CDR3 region has 18 residues. The CDR3: CATSRYLNQANSYNEQFF. The CDR3 region has the DNA TGTGCCACCAGCAGATACCTAAACCAGGCCAATTCCTACAATGAGCAGTTCTTC.

V is TRBV20-1 and J is TRBJ2-7; D is unresolved. CDR1 is DFQATT, CDR2 SNEGSKA, per germline (reference sequence). The CDR3 is 13 residues long. DNA for the CDR3: TGCAGCGCTGGACCCGAGGTAGGCTACGAGCAGTACTTC. Amino acids: CSAGPEVGYEQYF.

The gene calls are TRBV7-2 and TRBJ2-1, with 12 bases matching TRBD2. The CDR3 covers 15 residues. V dropped 3 bases and J dropped 13; count of bases not matched to a gene: 10. In germline, CDR1 is SGHTA, CDR2 FQGNSA. The CDR3 is CASSFDDRTSGAQFF. The CDR3 nucleotides read TGTGCCAGCAGCTTCGATGATCGGACTAGCGGGGCCCAGTTCTTC.

The V gene is TRBV24-1, the J gene TRBJ2-1; the match to TRBD2 covers 15 bases. J was trimmed by 6 bases and V by 4 bases; bases with no gene match: 9. The V gene's germline CDR1 is KGHDR and CDR2 SFDVKD. CDR3 length equals 18 residues. CDR3 region: CATSDHGTSGGLSNEQFF. CDR3 DNA sequence: TGTGCCACCAGTGACCATGGGACTAGCGGGGGGCTTAGCAATGAGCAGTTCTTC.

V and J are TRBV24-1 and TRBJ2-2, with 8 bases identical to TRBD1. V was pared by 5 bases and J by 1 base, with 5 bases of the junction left unmatched. This CDR3 is 16 amino acids long. Germline V lookup: CDR1 KGHDR, CDR2 SFDVKD. CDR3 amino acids: CATSGLGTGNTGELFF. As DNA, the CDR3 is TGTGCCACCAGTGGATTAGGGACAGGGAACACCGGGGAGCTGTTTTTT.

The chain couples TRBV5-1 to TRBJ2-7; TRBD1 matches 9 bases. The CDR3 totals 15 residues. In germline, CDR1 is SGHRS, CDR2 YFSETQ. V gave up 2 bases and J gave up 2 bases; unmatched junction bases: 5. In DNA, the CDR3 is TGCGCCAGCAGCTTAGTACAGGGGGCGGCCTACGAGCAGTACTTC. As protein: CASSLVQGAAYEQYF.

CDR3 amino acids: CASSPPGQGLPYEQYF. CDR3 in DNA: TGTGCCAGCAGCCCCCCCGGACAGGGATTACCCTACGAGCAGTACTTC. The rearrangement uses TRBV12-3 or TRBV12-4 and TRBJ2-7, with TRBD1 matching 8 bases. This CDR3 region has 16 residues. After removal of 6 bases from V and 2 bases from J, the junction contained 12 bases not matched to a gene.

For the CDR3, the DNA is TGTGCCAGCAGCCAACAGGGACAGGGGAATGAAAAACTGTTTTTT. The encoded protein is CASSQQGQGNEKLFF. The genes are TRBV14 and TRBJ1-4; 10 bases match TRBD1. V dropped 2 bases and J dropped 5; count of bases not matched to a gene: 2. Germline V CDR1 and CDR2: SGHDN, FVKESK. This CDR3 comprises 15 residues.

The V and J genes are TRBV20-1 and TRBJ2-3; 7 bases align to TRBD2. The CDR3 length is 15 residues. Looked up from germline, CDR1 is DFQATT and CDR2 is SNEGSKA (reference sequence). The junction had 8 bases not matched to a gene; V was cut back by 1 base and J by 4 bases. Written as DNA, the CDR3 is TGCAGTGCTAGAGGGGACGGGGGGAGGCCAGATACGCAGTATTTT. Translation: CSARGDGGRPDTQYF.

In its sample, this clonotype was seen a few times. J is TRBJ1-2 and V is TRBV6-5; the D is unclear. V lost 4 bases and J 6 bases, leaving 9 bases between the germline ends. CDR3 length: 12 residues. Germline CDR1 is MNHEY and CDR2 is SVGAGI. CDR3 protein: CASSSYTNGYTF. For the CDR3, the DNA is TGTGCCAGCAGTTCCTACACCAATGGCTACACCTTC.

The genes are TRBV27 and TRBJ2-4; TRBD1 is a possible D gene (6 bases). The DNA end lines up better with TRBJ2-7; the J call may be wrong. This CDR3 is built from 15 residues. Germline CDR1 MNHEY, CDR2 SMNVEV (reference sequence). The CDR3 loop is CASSPRQAIPYEQYF. The CDR3 DNA follows: TGTGCCAGCAGTCCTAGACAGGCTATACCCTACGAGCAGTACTTC.

This clonotype showed up just once. CDR3 in DNA: TGTGCCAGCACCGAGACAGGAATCTATGGCTACACCTTC. The encoded protein is CASTETGIYGYTF. The V call is TRBV12-3 or TRBV12-4, the J call TRBJ1-2; D possibly corresponds to TRBD1 (6 bases). The CDR3 is 13 residues long. The germline V and J ends were trimmed by 7 bases and 4 bases, with 13 bases remaining between them.

The chain has TRBV4-2 and TRBJ2-5, with D uncertain. This CDR3 is built from 15 residues. Per germline, CDR1 LGHNA and CDR2 YNFKEQ. Deletions cut 1 base from V and 2 bases from J, with 11 bases between. CDR3 nucleotide sequence: TGTGCCAGCAGCCAAGGCGCTGGGGTACAAGAGACCCAGTACTTC. Translation: CASSQGAGVQETQYF.

J is TRBJ1-5 and V is TRBV28; a possible D gene is TRBD1 (6 bases). Trimming took off 4 bases at V and 1 base at J, with 14 bases between the two ends. This CDR3 has 16 residues. Germline V lookup: CDR1 MDHEN, CDR2 SYDVKM. The CDR3 bases are TGTGCCAGCAGTTATTCGGGGGGGGGCAGCAATCAGCCCCAGCATTTT. This translates into CASSYSGGGSNQPQHF.

V gene TRBV5-1 combines with J gene TRBJ2-1, with 7 bases identical to TRBD1. The CDR3 has 14 amino acids. V shed 5 bases and J 6 bases; nucleotides not matched to a gene: 8. Germline CDR1 reads SGHRS; CDR2 reads YFSETQ. CDR3 protein: CASRRDRAINEQFF. The CDR3 region has the DNA TGCGCCAGCAGGCGTGACAGGGCCATCAATGAGCAGTTCTTC.

At least ten counts were recorded for this clonotype. The J gene is TRBJ2-5, the V gene TRBV5-1; D call uncertain. The CDR3 consists of 15 residues. CDR1 is SGHRS and CDR2 is YFSETQ in the germline V gene. Deletions cut 3 bases from V and 2 bases from J, with 14 bases between. The chain's CDR3 is CASSSMPSDQETQYF. CDR3 coding DNA: TGCGCCAGCAGCTCCATGCCCTCGGATCAAGAGACCCAGTACTTC.

This chain uses TRBV5-5 with TRBJ2-1, with 13 positions matching TRBD2. The J segment lost 8 bases and the V segment lost 8 bases, leaving 10 bases of the junction unmatched. Germline loops: CDR1 SGHKS, CDR2 YYEKEE (reference sequence). CDR3 length: 15 residues. The CDR3 reads CASFPLAGGPDEQFF. For the CDR3, the DNA is TGTGCCAGTTTCCCACTAGCGGGGGGGCCGGATGAGCAGTTCTTC.

V gene TRBV12-5 combines with J gene TRBJ2-5; D unresolved. Germline V CDR1 and CDR2: LGHNT, FRNRAP. This CDR3 is built from 14 residues. Deletions cut 6 bases from V and 2 bases from J, with 13 bases between. The CDR3 region is CASGYYWLQETQYF. The CDR3 region has the DNA TGTGCTAGTGGCTATTATTGGCTACAAGAGACCCAGTACTTC. The whole variable domain, filled in from reference TRBV12-5 and TRBJ2-5, reads DARVTQTPRHKVTEMGQEVTMRCQPILGHNTVFWYRQTMMQGLELLAYFRNRAPLDDSGMPKDRFSAEMPDATLATLKIQPSEPRDSAVYFCASGYYWLQETQYFGPGTRLLVL.